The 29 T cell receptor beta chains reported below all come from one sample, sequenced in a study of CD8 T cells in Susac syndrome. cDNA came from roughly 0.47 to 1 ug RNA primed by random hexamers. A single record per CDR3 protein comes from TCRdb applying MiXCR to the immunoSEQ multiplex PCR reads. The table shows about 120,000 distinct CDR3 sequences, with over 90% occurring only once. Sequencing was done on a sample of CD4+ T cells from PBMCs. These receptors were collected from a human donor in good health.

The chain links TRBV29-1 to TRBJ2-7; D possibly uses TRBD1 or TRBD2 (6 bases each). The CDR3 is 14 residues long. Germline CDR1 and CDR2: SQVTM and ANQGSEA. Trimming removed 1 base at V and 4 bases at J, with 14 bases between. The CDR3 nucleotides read TGCAGCGTTGAAGTTCGGGGGCAGACATACGAGCAGTACTTC. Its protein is CSVEVRGQTYEQYF.

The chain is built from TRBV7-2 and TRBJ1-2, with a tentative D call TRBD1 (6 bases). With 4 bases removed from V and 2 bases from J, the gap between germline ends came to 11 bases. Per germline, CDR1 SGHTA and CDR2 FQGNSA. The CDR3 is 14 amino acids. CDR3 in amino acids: CASSSLDRNYGYTF. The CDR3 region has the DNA TGTGCCAGCAGCTCCTTAGACAGGAACTATGGCTACACCTTC.

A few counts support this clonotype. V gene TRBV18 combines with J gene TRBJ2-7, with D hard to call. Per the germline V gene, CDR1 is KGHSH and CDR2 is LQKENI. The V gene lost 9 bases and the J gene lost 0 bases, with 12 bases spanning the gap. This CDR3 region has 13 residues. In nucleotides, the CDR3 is TGTGCCAGTAGTCCCCCGGGCTCCTACGAGCAGTACTTC. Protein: CASSPPGSYEQYF.

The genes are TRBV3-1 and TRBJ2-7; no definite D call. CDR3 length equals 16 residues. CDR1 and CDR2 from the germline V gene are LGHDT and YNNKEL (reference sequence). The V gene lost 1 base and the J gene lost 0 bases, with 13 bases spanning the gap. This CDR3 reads CASSQGFDTYSYEQYF. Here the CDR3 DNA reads TGTGCCAGCAGCCAAGGTTTCGATACTTACTCCTACGAGCAGTACTTC.

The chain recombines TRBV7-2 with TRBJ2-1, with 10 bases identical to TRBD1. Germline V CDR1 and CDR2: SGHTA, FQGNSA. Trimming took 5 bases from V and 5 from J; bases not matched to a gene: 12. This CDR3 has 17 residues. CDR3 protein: CASSPEPIGTGDNEQFF. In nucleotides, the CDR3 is TGTGCCAGCAGCCCCGAGCCCATCGGGACAGGGGACAATGAGCAGTTCTTC.

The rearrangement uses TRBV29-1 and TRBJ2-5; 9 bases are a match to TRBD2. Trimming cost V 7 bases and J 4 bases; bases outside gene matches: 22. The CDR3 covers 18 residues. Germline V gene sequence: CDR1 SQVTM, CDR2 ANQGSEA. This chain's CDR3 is CSAWGPPLIAGVRETQYF. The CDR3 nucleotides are TGCAGCGCGTGGGGGCCCCCTCTTATAGCGGGAGTAAGAGAGACCCAGTACTTC.

In DNA form, the CDR3 reads TGTGCCAGTAGTACCTCTCCGGGGGGCGGCACCGGGGAGCTGTTTTTT. The encoded protein is CASSTSPGGGTGELFF. The rearrangement joins TRBV19 to TRBJ2-2; perhaps TRBD2 as D (7 bases). Trimming took 4 bases from V and 4 from J, leaving 16 bases between them. CDR3 length: 16 amino acids. Germline CDR1 LNHDA, CDR2 SQIVND (reference sequence).

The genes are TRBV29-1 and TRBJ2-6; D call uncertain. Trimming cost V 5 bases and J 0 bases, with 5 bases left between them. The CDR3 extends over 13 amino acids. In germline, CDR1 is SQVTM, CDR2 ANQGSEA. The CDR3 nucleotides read TGCAGCGTTCGAGACTCTGGGGCCAACGTCCTGACTTTC. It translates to CSVRDSGANVLTF. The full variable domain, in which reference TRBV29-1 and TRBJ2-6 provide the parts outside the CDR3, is SAVISQKPSRDICQRGTSLTIQCQVDSQVTMMFWYRQQPGQSLTLIATANQGSEATYESGFVIDKFPISRPNLTFSTLTVSNMSPEDSSIYLCSVRDSGANVLTFGAGSRLTVL.

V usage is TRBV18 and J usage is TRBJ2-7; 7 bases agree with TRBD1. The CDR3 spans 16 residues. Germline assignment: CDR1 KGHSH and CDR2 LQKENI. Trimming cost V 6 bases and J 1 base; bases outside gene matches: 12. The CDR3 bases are TGTGCCAGCTCTCCCCGGGACAGCTTCGAATCCTACGAGCAGTACTTC. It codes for CASSPRDSFESYEQYF.

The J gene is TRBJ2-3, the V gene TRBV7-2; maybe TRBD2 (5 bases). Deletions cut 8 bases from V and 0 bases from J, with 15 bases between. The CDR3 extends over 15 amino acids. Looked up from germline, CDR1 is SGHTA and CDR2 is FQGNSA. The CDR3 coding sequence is TGTGCCAGCGCCCGAGAAGGCGGGAGCACAGATACGCAGTATTTT. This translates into CASAREGGSTDTQYF. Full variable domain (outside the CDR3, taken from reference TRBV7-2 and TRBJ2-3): GAGVSQSPSNKVTEKGKDVELRCDPISGHTALYWYRQSLGQGLEFLIYFQGNSAPDKSGLPSDRFSAERTGGSVSTLTIQRTQQEDSAVYLCASAREGGSTDTQYFGPGTRLTVL.

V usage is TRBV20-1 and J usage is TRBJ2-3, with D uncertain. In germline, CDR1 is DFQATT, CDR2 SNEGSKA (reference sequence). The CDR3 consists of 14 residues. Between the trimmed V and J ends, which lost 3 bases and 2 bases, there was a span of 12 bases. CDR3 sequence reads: CSARGLEITDTQYF. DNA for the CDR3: TGCAGTGCTAGGGGCTTAGAAATCACAGATACGCAGTATTTT.

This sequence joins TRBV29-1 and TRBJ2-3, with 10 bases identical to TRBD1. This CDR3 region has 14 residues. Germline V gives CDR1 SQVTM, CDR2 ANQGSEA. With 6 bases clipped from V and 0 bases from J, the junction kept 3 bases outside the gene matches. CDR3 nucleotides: TGCAGCGTCCCGGACAGGGGGAGCACAGATACGCAGTATTTT. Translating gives CSVPDRGSTDTQYF.

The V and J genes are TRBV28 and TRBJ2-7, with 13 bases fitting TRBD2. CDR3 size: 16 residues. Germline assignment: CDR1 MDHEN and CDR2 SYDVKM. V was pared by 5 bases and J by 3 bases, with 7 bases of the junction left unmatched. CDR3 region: CASSLWTSGRGYEQYF. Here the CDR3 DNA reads TGTGCCAGCAGTCTCTGGACTAGCGGGAGAGGCTACGAGCAGTACTTC. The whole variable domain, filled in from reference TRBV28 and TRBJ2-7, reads DVKVTQSSRYLVKRTGEKVFLECVQDMDHENMFWYRQDPGLGLRLIYFSYDVKMKEKGDIPEGYSVSREKKERFSLILESASTNQTSMYLCASSLWTSGRGYEQYFGPGTRLTVT.

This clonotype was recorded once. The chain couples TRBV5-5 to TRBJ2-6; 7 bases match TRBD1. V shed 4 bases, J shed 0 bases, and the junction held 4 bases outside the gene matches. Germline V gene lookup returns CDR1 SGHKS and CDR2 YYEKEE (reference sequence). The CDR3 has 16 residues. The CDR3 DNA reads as TGTGCCAGCAGCCCCGGACAGGACTCTGGGGCCAACGTCCTGACTTTC. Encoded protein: CASSPGQDSGANVLTF.

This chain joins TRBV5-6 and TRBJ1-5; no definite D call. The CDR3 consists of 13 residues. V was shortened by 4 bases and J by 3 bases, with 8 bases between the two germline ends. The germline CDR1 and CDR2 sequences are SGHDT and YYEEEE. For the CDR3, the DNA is TGTGCCAGCAGCCATAGGGACAATCAGCCCCAGCATTTT. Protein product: CASSHRDNQPQHF.

The CDR3 DNA follows: TGCAGTGCTAAAACTAGCGGGGGCTACACAGATACGCAGTATTTT. It yields the protein CSAKTSGGYTDTQYF. The V and J genes are TRBV20-1 and TRBJ2-3; TRBD2 matches 11 bases. Germline values: CDR1 DFQATT, CDR2 SNEGSKA (reference sequence). V shed 4 bases and J 2 bases; nucleotides not matched to a gene: 5. This CDR3 region has 15 residues.

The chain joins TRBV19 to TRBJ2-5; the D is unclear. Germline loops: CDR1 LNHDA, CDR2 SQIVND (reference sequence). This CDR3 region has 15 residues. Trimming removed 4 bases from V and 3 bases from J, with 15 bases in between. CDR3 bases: TGTGCCAGTAGTACCTCGCGAAGGGTGGAAGAGACCCAGTACTTC. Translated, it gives CASSTSRRVEETQYF.

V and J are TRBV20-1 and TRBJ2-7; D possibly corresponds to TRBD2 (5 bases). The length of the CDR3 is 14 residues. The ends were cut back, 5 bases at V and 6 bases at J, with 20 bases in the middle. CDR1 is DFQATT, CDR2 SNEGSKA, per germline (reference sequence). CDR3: CSAEGDWETPEQYF. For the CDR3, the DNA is TGCAGTGCTGAGGGAGACTGGGAAACCCCCGAGCAGTACTTC.

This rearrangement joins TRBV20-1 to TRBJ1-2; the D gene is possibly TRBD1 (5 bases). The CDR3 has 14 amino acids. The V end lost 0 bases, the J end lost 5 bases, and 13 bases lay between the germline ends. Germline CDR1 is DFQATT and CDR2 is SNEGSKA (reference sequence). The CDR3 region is CSARDTTEAYGYTF. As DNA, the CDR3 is TGCAGTGCTAGAGATACGACAGAAGCTTATGGCTACACCTTC.

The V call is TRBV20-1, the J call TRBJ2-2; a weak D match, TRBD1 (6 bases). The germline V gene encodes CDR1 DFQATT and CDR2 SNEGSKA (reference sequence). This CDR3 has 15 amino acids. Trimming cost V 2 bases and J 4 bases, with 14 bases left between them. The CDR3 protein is CSARMSGVGTGELFF. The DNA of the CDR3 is TGCAGTGCTAGAATGTCAGGGGTCGGCACCGGGGAGCTGTTTTTT.

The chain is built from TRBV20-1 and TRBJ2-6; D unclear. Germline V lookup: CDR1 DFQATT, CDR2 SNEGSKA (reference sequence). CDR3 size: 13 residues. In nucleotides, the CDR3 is TGCAGCGGAACGAGCTCTGGGGCCAACGTCCTGACTTTC. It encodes CSGTSSGANVLTF.

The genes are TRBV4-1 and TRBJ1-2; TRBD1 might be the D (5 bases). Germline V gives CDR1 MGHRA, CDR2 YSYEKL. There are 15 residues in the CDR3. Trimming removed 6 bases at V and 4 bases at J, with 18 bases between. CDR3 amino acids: CASSRDESGFYGYTF. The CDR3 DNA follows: TGCGCCAGCAGTCGGGACGAATCGGGTTTCTATGGCTACACCTTC.

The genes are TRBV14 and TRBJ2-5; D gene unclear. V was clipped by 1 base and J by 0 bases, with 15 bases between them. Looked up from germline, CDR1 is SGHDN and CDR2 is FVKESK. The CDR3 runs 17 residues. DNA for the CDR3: TGTGCCAGCAGCCAAGTCTGGGTTAGCTGGTACCAAGAGACCCAGTACTTC. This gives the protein CASSQVWVSWYQETQYF.

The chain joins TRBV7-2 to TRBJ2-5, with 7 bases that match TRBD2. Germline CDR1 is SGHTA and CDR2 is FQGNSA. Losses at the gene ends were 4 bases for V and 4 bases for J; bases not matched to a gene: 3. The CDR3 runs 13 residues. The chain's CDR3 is CASSSLASETQYF. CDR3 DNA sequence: TGTGCCAGCAGCTCACTAGCGTCAGAGACCCAGTACTTC.

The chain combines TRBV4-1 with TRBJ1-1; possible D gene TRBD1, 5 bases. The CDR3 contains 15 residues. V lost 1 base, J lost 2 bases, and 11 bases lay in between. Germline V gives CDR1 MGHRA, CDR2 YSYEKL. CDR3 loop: CASSQGEGFNTEAFF. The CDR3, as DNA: TGCGCCAGCAGCCAAGGCGAGGGGTTTAACACTGAAGCTTTCTTT.

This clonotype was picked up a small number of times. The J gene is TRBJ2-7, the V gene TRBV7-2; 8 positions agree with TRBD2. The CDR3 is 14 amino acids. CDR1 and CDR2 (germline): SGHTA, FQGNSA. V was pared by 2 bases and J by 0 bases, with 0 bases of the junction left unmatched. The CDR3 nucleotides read TGTGCCAGCAGCTTAACTAGCGGCTCCTACGAGCAGTACTTC. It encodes CASSLTSGSYEQYF.

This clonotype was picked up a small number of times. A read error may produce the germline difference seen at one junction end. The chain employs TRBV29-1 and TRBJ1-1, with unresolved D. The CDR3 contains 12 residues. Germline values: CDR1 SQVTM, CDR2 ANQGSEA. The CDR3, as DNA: TGCAGCGTTCTACCTTCCATCACTGAAGCTTTTTTT. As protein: CSVLPSITEAFF. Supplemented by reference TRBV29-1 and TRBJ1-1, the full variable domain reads SAVISQKPSRDICQRGTSLTIQCQVDSQVTMMFWYRQQPGQSLTLIATANQGSEATYESGFVIDKFPISRPNLTFSTLTVSNMSPEDSSIYLCSVLPSITEAFFGQGTRLTVV.

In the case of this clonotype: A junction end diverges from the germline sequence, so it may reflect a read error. Here the CDR3 reads CVSRSAGYLHEQYF. Here the CDR3 DNA reads TGTGTCAGCAGATCAGCGGGGTATCTCCACGAGCAGTACTTC. This chain joins TRBV6-2 or TRBV6-3 and TRBJ2-7, with 7 nucleotides matching TRBD2. From germline, CDR1 is MNHEY and CDR2 SVGEGT. This CDR3 region has 14 residues.

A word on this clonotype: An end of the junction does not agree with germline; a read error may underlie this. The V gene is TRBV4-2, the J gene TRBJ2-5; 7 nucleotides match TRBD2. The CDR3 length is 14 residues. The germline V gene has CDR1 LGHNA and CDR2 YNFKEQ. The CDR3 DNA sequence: TGTGCCAGCAGCCAAGACGGTACTAGCGCACTCCTCCACTTC. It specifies CASSQDGTSALLHF.